The 29 T cell receptor beta chains listed next were all sequenced from one sample in a study of shared clonotypes between healthy human individuals. Only in-frame clones appear in the TCRdb table, and some are missing; sequencing was by immunoSEQ multiplex PCR. Of 90,000 to 100,000 clones listed, over 40% are singletons. Input material: PBMCs. Receptors were obtained from a woman in her forties in good health. Some clones in this sample may be carry-over from other donors' samples.

The V gene is TRBV18, the J gene TRBJ2-7; TRBD1 matches 10 bases. V dropped 3 bases and J dropped 9; count of bases not matched to a gene: 2. Germline CDR1 reads KGHSH; CDR2 reads LQKENI. The CDR3 is made up of 12 amino acids. The CDR3 is CASSPGQGWQYF. CDR3 sequence (DNA): TGTGCCAGCTCACCGGGACAGGGGTGGCAGTACTTC.

The chain links TRBV6-5 to TRBJ2-4, with a tentative D call TRBD1 (7 bases). Germline values: CDR1 MNHEY, CDR2 SVGAGI. The CDR3 has 13 residues. V was cut by 5 bases and J by 12 bases, with 17 bases left in between. The chain's CDR3 is CASSPRTGGGQYF. DNA for the CDR3: TGTGCCAGCAGTCCCAGGACAGGAGGGGGTCAGTACTTC.

The rearrangement uses TRBV9 and TRBJ1-1; D perhaps matches TRBD1 (5 bases). Germline values: CDR1 SGDLS, CDR2 YYNGEE. V lost 3 bases and J 5 bases, leaving 14 bases between the germline ends. The CDR3 length is 14 residues. CDR3 amino acids: CASSAQVLGTEAFF. The CDR3 coding sequence is TGTGCCAGCAGCGCACAGGTTTTGGGTACTGAAGCTTTCTTT.

This clone was seen at least ten times. The chain couples TRBV11-2 to TRBJ2-7; 9 bases are a match to TRBD2. From germline, CDR1 is SGHAT and CDR2 FQNNGV. This CDR3 contains 13 residues. V was pared by 8 bases and J by 6 bases, with 8 bases of the junction left unmatched. As DNA, the CDR3 is TGTGCCAGCGGCGGGAGGGCCATCAGCGAGCAGTACTTC. It translates to CASGGRAISEQYF.

With regard to this clone: This sample includes further DNA sequences coding for the same CDR3. V usage is TRBV30 and J usage is TRBJ1-4; possible D gene TRBD1, 6 bases. The V end lost 3 bases, the J end lost 8 bases, and 10 bases lay between the germline ends. Germline loops: CDR1 GTSNPN, CDR2 SVGIG (reference sequence). This CDR3 has 12 residues. The CDR3 sequence is CAWSVQGEKLFF. The CDR3 DNA sequence: TGTGCCTGGAGCGTCCAGGGGGAAAAACTGTTTTTT.

The chain couples TRBV28 to TRBJ1-5; 11 bases agree with TRBD1. This CDR3 is 21 amino acids long. CDR1 and CDR2 from the germline V gene are MDHEN and SYDVKM. Unmatched junction bases numbered 18, after V lost 3 bases and J lost 2 bases. This chain's CDR3 is CASSLRYRNIGQGAGNQPQHF. CDR3 bases: TGTGCCAGCAGTTTGAGGTATCGGAATATCGGACAGGGGGCGGGCAATCAGCCCCAGCATTTT. The variable domain in full, with the rest retrieved from reference TRBV28 and TRBJ1-5, is DVKVTQSSRYLVKRTGEKVFLECVQDMDHENMFWYRQDPGLGLRLIYFSYDVKMKEKGDIPEGYSVSREKKERFSLILESASTNQTSMYLCASSLRYRNIGQGAGNQPQHFGDGTRLSIL.

A remark on this clone: With a much larger clone just one base away, this may be a read error. The chain couples TRBV4-1 to TRBJ2-2; 7 bases are a match to TRBD2. Germline V CDR1 and CDR2: MGHRA, YSYEKL. This CDR3 comprises 19 residues. The CDR3 reads CASSLIIPKRDGGTGELSF. The CDR3 coding sequence is TGCGCCAGCAGCCTTATTATTCCAAAGCGGGACGGCGGCACCGGGGAGCTGTCTTTT.

In the case of this clone: This likely stems from a read error, as it lies one base from a far larger clone. V gene TRBV29-1 combines with J gene TRBJ2-5; TRBD2 aligns across 7 bases. The V gene's germline CDR1 is SQVTM and CDR2 ANQGSEA. The CDR3 has 13 amino acids. The CDR3 loop is CGVVAGVWETQYF. The DNA of the CDR3 is TGCGGCGTTGTGGCGGGAGTATGGGAGACCCAGTACTTC.

This clone came up many times. The chain is built from TRBV6-1 and TRBJ2-3; tentative D call: TRBD2 (6 bases). V shed 1 base and J shed 5 bases, with 13 bases lying between them. The germline V gene encodes CDR1 MNHNS and CDR2 SASEGT. The CDR3 has 15 residues. CDR3 sequence (DNA): TGTGCCAGCAGTGAAGGGGACTTTGGCGGAGATACGCAGTATTTT. Its protein is CASSEGDFGGDTQYF.

The chain is built from TRBV27 and TRBJ2-7; 9 bases line up with TRBD1. The germline V gene has CDR1 MNHEY and CDR2 SMNVEV (reference sequence). The CDR3 totals 14 residues. V lost 3 bases to trimming and J lost 4 bases; unmatched junction nucleotides: 4. CDR3 loop: CASSFRDRDYEQYF. The CDR3 DNA reads as TGTGCCAGCAGTTTTAGGGACAGGGATTACGAGCAGTACTTC.

The CDR3 sequence: CAISENQETQYF. The CDR3 DNA reads as TGTGCCATCAGTGAGAACCAAGAGACCCAGTACTTC. The chain joins TRBV10-3 to TRBJ2-5; D not resolved. CDR1 and CDR2 from the germline V gene are ENHRY and SYGVKD. V dropped 2 bases and J dropped 0 bases, with 1 base sitting between them. The CDR3 runs 12 residues.

The sample holds many counts of this clone. This chain joins TRBV5-4 and TRBJ2-2, with 8 nucleotides matching TRBD2. The CDR3 is 15 amino acids. CDR1 and CDR2 from the germline V gene are SGHNT and YYREEE (reference sequence). V gave up 1 base and J gave up 1 base; unmatched junction bases: 0. CDR3 nucleotides: TGTGCCAGCAGCTTGACTAGCGGGAACACCGGGGAGCTGTTTTTT. This translates into CASSLTSGNTGELFF.

This clone was picked up a small number of times. This chain uses TRBV27 with TRBJ2-5; D gene uncertain. The DNA end lines up better with TRBJ2-7; the J call may be wrong. CDR1 is MNHEY, CDR2 SMNVEV, per germline (reference sequence). CDR3 length equals 10 residues. In DNA, the CDR3 is TGTGCCAGCAGTTCCTACGAGCAGTACTTC. Encoded protein: CASSSYEQYF.

For the CDR3, the DNA is TGTGCCAGCAGCGAGGAGATGGTGAGCTCCTACAATGAGCAGTTCTTC. It codes for CASSEEMVSSYNEQFF. The rearrangement joins TRBV11-3 to TRBJ2-1; D gene ambiguous. This CDR3 is built from 16 residues. Germline V lookup: CDR1 SGHNT, CDR2 YENEEA. Trimming took 5 bases from V and 0 from J, leaving 14 bases between them.

This clone was seen at least ten times. Germline and junction disagree at one end, which may indicate a read error. This specimen includes other DNA sequences encoding the same CDR3. This CDR3 is CASRRERLIF. CDR3 DNA: TGCGCCAGCAGGCGGGAGAGATTAATCTTC. This chain joins TRBV5-1 and TRBJ2-1; TRBD2 agrees at 7 bases. Germline CDR1 and CDR2: SGHRS and YFSETQ. The CDR3 is made up of 10 amino acids.

The sample holds many counts of this clone. The V gene is TRBV28, the J gene TRBJ2-2; the D is unclear. This CDR3 contains 15 residues. Germline-derived CDR1 and CDR2 are MDHEN and SYDVKM. Between the trimmed V and J ends, which lost 5 bases and 4 bases, there was a span of 14 bases. The CDR3 DNA reads TGTGCCAGCAGTCTTCGGAAAGGGTCCACCGGGGAGCTGTTTTTT. Translating gives CASSLRKGSTGELFF. Full variable domain (outside the CDR3, taken from reference TRBV28 and TRBJ2-2): DVKVTQSSRYLVKRTGEKVFLECVQDMDHENMFWYRQDPGLGLRLIYFSYDVKMKEKGDIPEGYSVSREKKERFSLILESASTNQTSMYLCASSLRKGSTGELFFGEGSRLTVL.

This clone is a singleton in its sample. The gene calls are TRBV2 and TRBJ2-5; D uncertain. CDR3 length: 11 residues. Germline V lookup: CDR1 SNHLY, CDR2 FYNNEI. V was pared by 6 bases and J by 1 base, with 3 bases between. CDR3 sequence: CASRGQETQYF. The CDR3, as DNA: TGTGCCAGCAGGGGCCAAGAGACCCAGTACTTC.

The gene calls are TRBV19 and TRBJ2-1; D perhaps matches TRBD1 (6 bases). The CDR3 length is 13 residues. V was clipped by 9 bases and J by 5 bases, with 14 bases between them. Germline lookup yields CDR1 LNHDA and CDR2 SQIVND (reference sequence). Written as DNA, the CDR3 is TGTGCCAGCACGACAGGCCCTAACAATGAGCAGTTCTTC. It codes for CASTTGPNNEQFF.

V usage is TRBV18 and J usage is TRBJ2-7, with TRBD2 identical over 13 bases. The V segment lost 6 bases and the J segment 3 bases; nucleotides outside the gene matches: 5. The CDR3 has 15 residues. Germline values: CDR1 KGHSH, CDR2 LQKENI. This chain's CDR3 is CASSRRLAGGYEQYF. For the CDR3, the DNA is TGTGCCAGCTCTCGTCGACTAGCGGGAGGCTACGAGCAGTACTTC.

Comments on this clone: Being one base from a much bigger clone, this may be a read error. This chain uses TRBV7-3 with TRBJ2-7, with no clear D. In germline, CDR1 is SGHTA, CDR2 FQGTGA. Trimming removed 5 bases at V and 5 bases at J, with 13 bases between. The CDR3 consists of 13 residues. CDR3 DNA: TGTGCCAGCAGCCTCTCCTCCATCCACGAGCAGTACTTC. Its protein is CASSLSSIHEQYF.

The chain combines TRBV18 with TRBJ2-7; D ambiguous. This CDR3 is 16 amino acids long. The V end lost 6 bases, the J end lost 0 bases, and 18 bases lay between the germline ends. Germline CDR1 reads KGHSH; CDR2 reads LQKENI. CDR3 in DNA: TGTGCCAGCTCCTCTCGAAGGCAGGATCCCTCCTACGAGCAGTACTTC. Encoded protein: CASSSRRQDPSYEQYF.

Many counts were recorded for this clone. The chain carries TRBV7-9 and TRBJ2-7, with D possibly matching TRBD2 (5 bases). Germline lookup yields CDR1 SEHNR and CDR2 FQNEAQ (reference sequence). Trimming took off 5 bases at V and 3 bases at J, with 8 bases between the two ends. CDR3 length: 12 residues. CDR3 DNA sequence: TGTGCCAGCAGCCCGGGATTCTACGAGCAGTACTTC. This encodes CASSPGFYEQYF.

This chain's CDR3 is CASSLGGGAGEVEQYF. In DNA form, the CDR3 reads TGTGCCAGCAGCTTGGGCGGTGGAGCGGGAGAGGTCGAGCAGTACTTC. V is TRBV7-8 and J is TRBJ2-7; 8 bases map to TRBD2. This CDR3 contains 16 residues. V lost 3 bases and J lost 6; bases outside the gene matches: 13. The germline gives CDR1 SGHVS, CDR2 FQNEAQ.

The rearrangement uses TRBV4-3 and TRBJ1-5; D may be TRBD1 (5 bases). CDR1 is LGHNA, CDR2 YSLEER, per germline. The CDR3 loop spans 15 amino acids. V was pared by 4 bases and J by 4 bases, with 14 bases between. The CDR3 sequence: CASSRNGGGNQPQHF. In nucleotides, the CDR3 is TGCGCCAGCAGCCGAAACGGGGGGGGAAATCAGCCCCAGCATTTT.

This clone occurred a few times. The chain recombines TRBV27 with TRBJ2-7, with 12 bases aligning to TRBD2. V was pared by 6 bases and J by 6 bases, with 6 bases of the junction left unmatched. CDR1 and CDR2 from the germline V gene are MNHEY and SMNVEV (reference sequence). There are 14 residues in the CDR3. CDR3 in amino acids: CASSKTSGSAEQYF. CDR3 DNA: TGTGCCAGCAGCAAGACTAGCGGGAGTGCCGAGCAGTACTTC.

This clone was seen ten or more times. The chain recombines TRBV28 with TRBJ1-3, with a possible D match to TRBD1 (5 bases). CDR3 length: 16 amino acids. The ends were cut back, 5 bases at V and 2 bases at J, with 16 bases in the middle. CDR1 is MDHEN, CDR2 SYDVKM, per germline. The CDR3 sequence: CASSPGQGPPGNTIYF. The CDR3 nucleotides read TGTGCCAGCAGTCCGGGCCAGGGACCTCCTGGAAACACCATATATTTT.

This clone is categorized as medium-sized. This sample includes further DNA sequences coding for the same CDR3. The chain is built from TRBV6-1 and TRBJ1-2; weak D call: TRBD1 (6 bases). V dropped 4 bases and J dropped 4 bases, with 16 bases sitting between them. CDR1 MNHNS and CDR2 SASEGT come from the germline V gene. The CDR3 spans 15 residues. This CDR3 is CASSGGGQSFYGYTF. The CDR3 DNA reads as TGTGCCAGCAGTGGAGGAGGACAGTCTTTCTATGGCTACACCTTC.

V usage is TRBV7-6 and J usage is TRBJ2-5, with 10 bases identical to TRBD1. After removal of 5 bases from V and 0 bases from J, the junction contained 6 bases not matched to a gene. The CDR3 runs to 16 residues. The V gene's germline CDR1 is SGHVS and CDR2 FNYEAQ. CDR3: CASSPGQGGNQETQYF. The CDR3 nucleotides are TGTGCCAGCAGCCCCGGACAGGGGGGAAACCAAGAGACCCAGTACTTC.

This clone was observed at least ten times. The chain recombines TRBV19 with TRBJ1-1; D might be TRBD1 (5 bases). V shed 6 bases and J shed 1 base, with 15 bases lying between them. Per the germline V gene, CDR1 is LNHDA and CDR2 is SQIVND (reference sequence). CDR3 length: 15 amino acids. Here the CDR3 reads CASRNPGGTNTEAFF. In nucleotides, the CDR3 is TGTGCCAGTAGAAACCCGGGAGGGACGAACACTGAAGCTTTCTTT.